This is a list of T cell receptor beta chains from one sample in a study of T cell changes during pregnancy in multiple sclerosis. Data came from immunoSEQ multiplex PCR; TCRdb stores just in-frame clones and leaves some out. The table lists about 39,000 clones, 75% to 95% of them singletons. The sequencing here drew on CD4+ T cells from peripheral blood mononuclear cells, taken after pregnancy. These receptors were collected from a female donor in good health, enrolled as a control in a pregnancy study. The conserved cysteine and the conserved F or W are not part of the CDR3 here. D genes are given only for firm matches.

ASSLEGRNTEAF	TRBV5-1	.	TRBJ1-1
ASSGASGSLSYNEQF	TRBV9	TRBD2	TRBJ2-1
ASSMTVNYGYT	TRBV7-8	.	TRBJ1-2
ASTPGQTGELF	TRBV11-3	TRBD1	TRBJ2-2
ASSLGGVGELF	TRBV7-9	.	TRBJ2-2
ASSLKFGGNTEAF	TRBV27	.	TRBJ1-1
ASSLRDFRRGANVLT	TRBV28	.	TRBJ2-6
ASSQLPGTGPYEQY	TRBV4-3	TRBD1	TRBJ2-7
ASSLGTGLEAF	TRBV14	TRBD1	TRBJ1-1
AWSPRVNHDPYGYT	TRBV30	.	TRBJ1-2
ASRASLAGEFWEQY	TRBV2	TRBD2	TRBJ2-7
ASSLALAASTDTQY	TRBV5-1	TRBD2	TRBJ2-3
ASSRRQDWNSPLH	TRBV11-2	.	TRBJ1-6
ASNTHDEQY	TRBV27	.	TRBJ2-7
AWARAGMNTGELF	TRBV30	.	TRBJ2-2
ASSWGGGAQDTQY	TRBV5-1	TRBD2	TRBJ2-3
ASSLGRGGPGSEQF	TRBV5-4	TRBD2	TRBJ2-1
ASSLAGLGQGFTDTQY	TRBV5-1	TRBD1	TRBJ2-3
ASSGPGGSEAF	TRBV28	TRBD1	TRBJ1-1
ASRERDYEAF	TRBV28	.	TRBJ1-1
ASSPPDRAAEH	TRBV5-1	TRBD1	TRBJ2-5
ASWEVVTTSPLH	TRBV2	.	TRBJ1-6
ASTKAGQETQY	TRBV5-5	TRBD2	TRBJ2-5
ASSLNLGGIGEAF	TRBV7-8	.	TRBJ1-1
ASSVAGNYGYT	TRBV28	.	TRBJ1-2